This T cell receptor beta chain was sequenced for a study of T cells in Graves' hyperthyroidism and ophthalmopathy. The CDR3 extends over 16 amino acids. The ends lost 5 bases at V and 4 bases at J; junction bases unmatched: 12. CDR1 SEHNR and CDR2 FQNEAQ come from the germline V gene (reference sequence). Recently diagnosed hyperthyroidism of less than 2 months' duration affected patients aged 18 to 65. The investigators amplified TCR beta CDR3 regions from RNA transcripts. TCR CDR3 regions were first amplified by RT-PCR with HTBI primers. Each CDR3 protein gets one entry after TCRdb re-called the multiplex PCR reads with MiXCR. Of nearly 600,000 distinct CDR3 sequences in the sample, more than 11% were seen once. This clonotype was seen ten or more times.

The receptor was derived from a woman younger than 45 with Graves' hyperthyroidism that later progressed to Graves' ophthalmopathy. The chain joins TRBV7-9 to TRBJ2-7; TRBD2 aligns across 9 bases. The sample consisted of blood. CDR3 coding DNA: TGTGCCAGCAGCCTCCGAGGGAAGCGGGAGGTGTACGAGCAGTACTTC. It is translated as CASSLRGKREVYEQYF.